This TCR beta chain emerged from a study of T cell changes during pregnancy in multiple sclerosis. Sequencing used immunoSEQ multiplex PCR; TCRdb keeps in-frame clones, though not all of them. The top ten clones hold 2.6% of a sample with 78,000 or so clones, just over 90% of them seen once. The J segment lost 11 bases and the V segment lost 3 bases, leaving 11 bases of the junction unmatched. The CDR3 length is 15 residues. Germline assignment: CDR1 MDHEN and CDR2 SYDVKM. The sequence came from a female donor with multiple sclerosis, enrolled in a pregnancy study. The sequenced sample was peripheral blood, obtained before pregnancy. The chain has TRBV28 and TRBJ2-1; TRBD2 aligns across 9 bases. The CDR3 protein is CASSFPAGGVSKQFF. As DNA, the CDR3 is TGTGCCAGCAGTTTTCCTGCGGGAGGGGTAAGCAAGCAGTTCTTC.